This TCR beta chain was found in a study of blood T cell repertoires in COVID-19. How the authors handled the data: Scientists estimated how many nucleated cells there were by amplifying reference gene primers. Clones were sequenced by immunoSEQ multiplex PCR, and TCRdb holds only the in-frame ones, with some missing. That table furnishes V, J and clone size, whereas the DNA furnished D and trimming. Of approximately 200,000 clones in the sample, roughly 83% were seen once. The V end was cut by 5 bases, the J end by 6 bases, with 14 bases between. The CDR3 is made up of 13 amino acids. From germline, CDR1 is MDHEN and CDR2 SYDVKM.

The material sequenced was peripheral blood. The receptor was derived from a woman in her 50s with acute or convalescent COVID-19. This chain links TRBV28 with TRBJ2-7; D is uncertain. CDR3 sequence reads: CASSPWAGLEQYF. The CDR3 region has the DNA TGTGCCAGCAGTCCCTGGGCAGGTCTCGAGCAGTACTTC.